This TCR beta chain was captured in a study of blood T cell repertoires in COVID-19 (dated by TCRdb to the early 2020s). As for the study more broadly: Samples from collaborators originated in the United States, Italy and Spain and spanned both the acute and convalescent phases of COVID-19. The prospective study material was composed of cDNA or gDNA derived from T cells, B-cell-depleted T cells, or PBMCs. Deeply sampled blood TCRbeta repertoires from subjects exposed to, actively infected with, or recovered from COVID-19 were included in the dataset. The repertoires were made available in a free public database intended to serve as a resource for research on the immune response to SARS-CoV-2. The samples were drawn from two sources: the first 160 participants of the ongoing ImmuneRACE study, and over 950 subjects contributed by 6 global collaborators. A de-identified subject ID, COVID-19 status, age in years and sex were almost always included in the sample metadata. Where available, HLA class I and class II types were obtained from metadata supplied by the sample provider rather than from assay-based typing.

Note on this clone: The target of this receptor is not known. Base quality data are lacking; no much larger clone is found one base away.

TCRbeta CDR3 regions were amplified from genomic DNA by means of the immunoSEQ Assay, a bias-controlled multiplex PCR. The authors' pipeline ran thus. The number of nucleated cells in each sample was estimated by amplification of reference gene primers within the assay. To quantify the absolute abundance of each unique TCRbeta CDR3 rearrangement, sequence reads were collapsed and filtered. Productive Simpson clonality was computed per sample as the square root of Simpson's diversity index over productive rearrangements. This immuneACCESS table, as held by TCRdb, lists in-frame sequences with V and J called but not all clones. Of the missing ones, under half trace to an unresolved V gene in checked studies; the others have no known cause. That table furnishes V, J and clone size, whereas the DNA furnished D and trimming. This sample gives approximately 97,000 clones in total; 70% to 90% of them show up just once. Clones ranked in the top ten supply 2% to 2.5% of the sample.

Whole blood was collected in K2EDTA tubes by collaborating institutions according to the institutions' own protocols. For TCRbeta analysis, collaborators shipped samples in one of three forms: frozen whole blood, isolated PBMCs, or DNA extracted from either of those sample types. The paper as a whole reports these results and caveats: The amount of clinical and demographic metadata varied by source and participant and was provided uncurated.

Per the germline V gene, MNHEY is the CDR1 and SVGAGI is the CDR2. The CDR3 holds 15 amino acids from the cysteine to the phenylalanine. The only DNA kept is the CDR3, 45 bases in frame from the first base. Trimming takes 8 bases off V and 6 bases off J; junction bases not matched to a gene: 12. Sequencing was carried out using peripheral blood. The origin of this receptor is a man between 50 and 59 years old with active COVID-19. The V and J segments used are TRBV6-5 and TRBJ1-5; TRBD1 lines up with 8 middle nucleotides. CDR3 sequence: CASSGQGLPTQPQHF. The DNA sequence is as follows: TGTGCCAGCTCAGGACAGGGCTTACCTACTCAGCCCCAGCATTTT.